This TCR beta chain was retrieved from a study of memory CD4+ T cells and cytomegalovirus serostatus. Study outcomes and limitations: Each of 67 CMV-associated TCRbeta sequences occurred in one to five individuals.

Concerning this clone itself: Its antigen remains unknown.

The CDR3 consists of 16 residues. V lost 0 bases to trimming and J lost 9 bases; unmatched junction nucleotides: 12. The V gene's germline CDR1 is MGHRA and CDR2 YSYEKL. Only in-frame clones appear in the TCRdb table, and some are missing; sequencing was by immunoSEQ multiplex PCR. This sample has roughly 50,000 clones; approximately 80% occur once, and the top ten carry 0.7% to 0.85%. The sort gate was single viable CD3+CD4+CD8-CD45RO+ cells for memory CD4+ T cells. This sequence was found in an adult in good health and CMV-seronegative. The sample was memory CD4+ T cells from blood. The chain recombines TRBV4-1 with TRBJ2-3; 7 nucleotides agree with TRBD2. The CDR3: CASSQDSGAGGWTQYF. As DNA, the CDR3 is TGCGCCAGCAGCCAAGACAGCGGGGCCGGGGGTTGGACGCAGTATTTT.